Listed here are 15 T cell receptor beta chains from one sample, sequenced in a study of cytomegalovirus exposure and HLA in healthy donors. With 60 Vbeta and 13 Jbeta primers, the PCR was carried out. Sequencing was performed with immunoSEQ multiplex PCR; in TCRdb, only in-frame clones are kept and a portion is missing. Of 50,000 or so clones listed, around 70% are singletons. The specimen sequenced was PBMCs. These receptors were taken from a man younger than 35 in good health and CMV-seronegative.

This chain uses TRBV30 with TRBJ1-1; D call uncertain. The V end was cut by 1 base, the J end by 5 bases, with 11 bases between. This CDR3 comprises 13 residues. Germline V gene sequence: CDR1 GTSNPN, CDR2 SVGIG (reference sequence). In DNA form, the CDR3 reads TGTGCCTGGAGTGAATGGGGAGGGACTGAAGCTTTCTTT. It yields the protein CAWSEWGGTEAFF.

This clone was seen only a few times. The chain recombines TRBV28 with TRBJ1-2, with 8 bases lining up with TRBD1. CDR3 size: 15 residues. The junction had 6 bases not matched to a gene; V was cut back by 2 bases and J by 4 bases. Germline values: CDR1 MDHEN, CDR2 SYDVKM. The DNA for the CDR3 is TGTGCCAGCAGTTTACGGACAGGGTTTGTCTATGGCTACACCTTC. Protein: CASSLRTGFVYGYTF.

V is TRBV29-1 and J is TRBJ1-1, with TRBD1 identical over 7 bases. J lost 4 bases, V lost 7 bases, and 9 bases had no gene match. CDR1 and CDR2 from the germline V gene are SQVTM and ANQGSEA. This CDR3 has 13 residues. The CDR3 DNA reads TGCAGCGGTGTAACAGGGGCCTTCACTGAAGCTTTCTTT. Its protein is CSGVTGAFTEAFF.

The rearrangement links TRBV7-9 to TRBJ2-2, with D tentatively TRBD2 (5 bases). This CDR3 comprises 14 residues. Trimming removed 1 base from V and 6 bases from J, with 9 bases in between. CDR1 and CDR2 from the germline V gene are SEHNR and FQNEAQ (reference sequence). In nucleotides, the CDR3 is TGTGCCAGCAGCTTAGTTCTAGCCCCCGGGGAGCTGTTTTTT. This sequence encodes CASSLVLAPGELFF.

CDR3 region: CASSFSGTGNTIYF. Written as DNA, the CDR3 is TGTGCCAGCAGCTTTTCAGGGACTGGAAACACCATATATTTT. The V call is TRBV5-6, the J call TRBJ1-3, with a possible D match to TRBD1 (5 bases). Germline CDR1 is SGHDT and CDR2 is YYEEEE. The CDR3 is 14 residues long. V was trimmed by 2 bases and J by 2 bases, leaving 8 bases between them.

V usage is TRBV4-2 and J usage is TRBJ2-7; 9 positions match TRBD2. The V gene end was trimmed by 1 base and the J gene end by 3 bases; junction bases not matched to a gene: 4. The CDR3 totals 15 residues. Germline CDR1 is LGHNA and CDR2 is YNFKEQ. The CDR3 here is CASSQAGTSIYEQYF. The CDR3 region has the DNA TGTGCCAGCAGCCAAGCCGGGACTAGCATCTACGAGCAGTACTTC.

The rearrangement uses TRBV7-2 and TRBJ2-7; weak D call: TRBD1 (6 bases). The germline V gene encodes CDR1 SGHTA and CDR2 FQGNSA. V dropped 3 bases and J dropped 2 bases, with 11 bases sitting between them. The CDR3 has 14 residues. CDR3 region: CASSLGHLTYEQYF. The CDR3 DNA is TGTGCCAGCAGCTTGGGACACCTAACCTACGAGCAGTACTTC.

The chain employs TRBV6-6 and TRBJ2-7, with D perhaps matching TRBD2 (6 bases). Germline assignment: CDR1 MNHNY and CDR2 SVGAGI (reference sequence). The germline V and J ends were trimmed by 0 bases and 4 bases, with 10 bases remaining between them. CDR3 length: 14 residues. CDR3 loop: CASSYSAGFYEQYF. For the CDR3, the DNA is TGTGCCAGCAGTTACTCCGCGGGATTTTACGAGCAGTACTTC.

The V call is TRBV29-1, the J call TRBJ2-7; D remains unclear. The V end was cut by 1 base, the J end by 0 bases, with 7 bases between. CDR1 is SQVTM and CDR2 is ANQGSEA in the germline V gene. There are 13 residues in the CDR3. The CDR3 protein is CSVEGLYSYEQYF. CDR3 nucleotide sequence: TGCAGCGTTGAAGGACTGTACTCCTACGAGCAGTACTTC.

The chain carries TRBV11-1 and TRBJ2-1; 7 bases match TRBD2. Germline V lookup: CDR1 SGHAT, CDR2 FQDESV (reference sequence). The V segment lost 5 bases and the J segment 6 bases; nucleotides outside the gene matches: 7. The CDR3 runs 14 residues. CDR3 nucleotide sequence: TGTGCCAGCAGCCGAAGCGGGATTGGCAATGAGCAGTTCTTC. It specifies CASSRSGIGNEQFF.

The chain recombines TRBV5-1 with TRBJ2-7; maybe TRBD2 (6 bases). This CDR3 comprises 16 residues. Germline V CDR1 and CDR2: SGHRS, YFSETQ. Deletions cut 3 bases from V and 1 base from J, with 17 bases between. For the CDR3, the DNA is TGCGCCAGCAGCTGGGGGGACCGAACCTATTCCTACGAGCAGTACTTC. Residues: CASSWGDRTYSYEQYF.

The V gene is TRBV15, the J gene TRBJ1-1; 9 nucleotides align to TRBD1. From germline, CDR1 is LNHNV and CDR2 YYDKDF (reference sequence). This CDR3 spans 13 amino acids. Trimming at V came to 4 bases and at J to 8 bases, leaving 5 bases not matched to a gene. CDR3 loop: CATSKTGTGEAFF. In nucleotides, the CDR3 is TGTGCCACCAGCAAAACCGGGACAGGGGAAGCTTTCTTT.

J is TRBJ1-5 and V is TRBV25-1; perhaps TRBD1 as D (6 bases). V lost 4 bases and J lost 6, with 10 bases in between. Looked up from germline, CDR1 is MGHDK and CDR2 is SYGVNS. The CDR3 is 13 residues long. CDR3 DNA sequence: TGTGCCAGCAGTGGTGGGGGCTCTCAGCCCCAGCATTTT. Translating gives CASSGGGSQPQHF.

This chain uses TRBV4-3 with TRBJ2-7, with TRBD1 matching over 7 bases. Germline V CDR1 and CDR2: LGHNA, YSLEER. The CDR3 is made up of 13 amino acids. J was trimmed by 10 bases and V by 0 bases; bases with no gene match: 6. The CDR3 region is CASSQDVRGYQYF. CDR3 DNA: TGCGCCAGCAGCCAAGATGTCAGGGGGTACCAGTACTTC.

This clone came up once. The chain joins TRBV29-1 to TRBJ2-3; tentative D call: TRBD1 (5 bases). The germline V gene encodes CDR1 SQVTM and CDR2 ANQGSEA. The germline V and J ends were trimmed by 8 bases and 6 bases, with 18 bases remaining between them. CDR3 length: 13 residues. CDR3 sequence reads: CSQWAGPGDTQYF. CDR3 nucleotides: TGCAGCCAGTGGGCAGGTCCAGGGGATACGCAGTATTTT.